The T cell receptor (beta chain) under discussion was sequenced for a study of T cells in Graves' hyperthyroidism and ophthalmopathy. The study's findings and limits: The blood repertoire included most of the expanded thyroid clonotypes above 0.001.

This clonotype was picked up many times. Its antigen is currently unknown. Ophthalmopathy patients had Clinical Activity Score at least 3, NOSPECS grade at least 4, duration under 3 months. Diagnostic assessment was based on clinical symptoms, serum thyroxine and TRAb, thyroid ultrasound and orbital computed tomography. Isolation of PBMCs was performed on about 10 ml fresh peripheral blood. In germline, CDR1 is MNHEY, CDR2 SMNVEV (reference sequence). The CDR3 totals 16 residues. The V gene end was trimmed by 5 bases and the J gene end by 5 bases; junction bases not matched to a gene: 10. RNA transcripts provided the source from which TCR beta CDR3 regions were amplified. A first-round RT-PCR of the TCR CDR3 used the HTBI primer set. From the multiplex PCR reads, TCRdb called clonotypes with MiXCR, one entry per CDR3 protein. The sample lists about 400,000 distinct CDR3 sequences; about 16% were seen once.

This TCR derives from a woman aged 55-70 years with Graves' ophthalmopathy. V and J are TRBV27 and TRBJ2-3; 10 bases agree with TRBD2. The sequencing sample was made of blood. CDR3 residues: CASSSKAGGPQDTQYF. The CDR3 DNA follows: TGTGCCAGCAGTAGTAAAGCGGGAGGGCCGCAAGATACGCAGTATTTT.